Listed here are 5 T cell receptor beta chains from one sample, sequenced in a study of beta chain features in type 1 diabetes. Isolated RNA was reverse transcribed in full, so expressed TCRB transcripts were sequenced. Sequencing was performed with immunoSEQ multiplex PCR; in TCRdb, only in-frame clones are kept and a portion is missing. The sample shows 160,000 or so clones, approximately 10% of them seen only once. Sequenced: central memory CD4+ T cells from blood. The source is a man younger than 30 in good health.

V is TRBV10-3 and J is TRBJ1-5; 7 bases match TRBD1. The germline V gene has CDR1 ENHRY and CDR2 SYGVKD. The CDR3 is 15 amino acids. The V segment lost 5 bases and the J segment 8 bases; nucleotides outside the gene matches: 12. CDR3: CAISPTGDSKEPQHF. The CDR3, as DNA: TGTGCCATCAGTCCTACCGGGGACAGCAAGGAGCCCCAGCATTTT.

The chain combines TRBV25-1 with TRBJ2-3; 8 nucleotides line up with TRBD1. CDR1 MGHDK and CDR2 SYGVNS come from the germline V gene. The V and J ends lost 4 bases and 2 bases, in that order; junction bases with no gene match: 5. The CDR3 is 15 residues long. The CDR3 spells CASSVRQGITDTQYF. CDR3 coding DNA: TGTGCCAGCAGTGTTCGACAGGGGATCACAGATACGCAGTATTTT.

The V gene is TRBV20-1, the J gene TRBJ1-4; D gene uncertain. The CDR3 loop spans 11 amino acids. Germline V gives CDR1 DFQATT, CDR2 SNEGSKA (reference sequence). Trimming took 6 bases from V and 8 from J, leaving 10 bases between them. DNA for the CDR3: TGCAGTGCCGCGGGGTGGGAAAAACTGTTTTTT. Residues: CSAAGWEKLFF.

The CDR3 DNA reads as TGTGCCTGGAGGTACCGGGACAGGGCAAACTATGGCTACACCTTC. It yields the protein CAWRYRDRANYGYTF. The genes are TRBV30 and TRBJ1-2, with 9 bases that match TRBD1. Germline loops: CDR1 GTSNPN, CDR2 SVGIG (reference sequence). With 3 bases clipped from V and 2 bases from J, the junction kept 7 bases outside the gene matches. The CDR3 sequence is 15 residues long.

About this clone: In the same sample, other DNA sequences code for this CDR3. The chain uses TRBV7-2 and TRBJ2-5, with 11 bases lining up with TRBD2. CDR3 size: 16 residues. Germline V lookup: CDR1 SGHTA, CDR2 FQGNSA. The V and J ends lost 1 base and 0 bases, in that order; junction bases with no gene match: 1. The CDR3 loop reads CASSLGLAGNQETQYF. The CDR3 DNA reads as TGTGCCAGCAGCTTAGGACTAGCGGGGAACCAAGAGACCCAGTACTTC. Full variable domain (outside the CDR3, taken from reference TRBV7-2 and TRBJ2-5): GAGVSQSPSNKVTEKGKDVELRCDPISGHTALYWYRQSLGQGLEFLIYFQGNSAPDKSGLPSDRFSAERTGGSVSTLTIQRTQQEDSAVYLCASSLGLAGNQETQYFGPGTRLLVL.